This record concerns one T cell receptor (beta chain) sequence. Its antigen is not identified. V was trimmed by 2 bases and J by 3 bases, leaving 18 bases between them. The germline V gene has CDR1 SGHAT and CDR2 FQNNGV. This CDR3 region has 17 residues. This entry is derived from a study of T cell responses to AZD1222 COVID-19 vaccine. The overall study: Timing groups of about 4 and about 12 weeks for second doses were pooled. Study findings and constraints: Sampled repertoires all dated from after the peak T cell response. Donors, mostly white British, included more females; clonal diversity was possibly underestimated. Across the whole spike, CD4 TCRs peaked at regions 160-218 and 743-854.

TCRdb's copy holds only in-frame clones and misses some; the assay was immunoSEQ multiplex PCR. Among over 120,000 clones listed, about nine tenths were seen once. The receptor was isolated from an adult in good health. The sequencing here drew on peripheral blood, taken on day 0 of AZD1222 vaccination. The V and J genes are TRBV11-2 and TRBJ2-3, with D uncertain. The CDR3 sequence is CASSLRVAPIRTDTQYF. The CDR3 DNA sequence: TGTGCCAGCAGCTTAAGGGTAGCTCCCATCAGAACAGATACGCAGTATTTT.